This T cell receptor (beta chain) comes out of a study of blood T cell repertoires in COVID-19. Trimming cost V 2 bases and J 8 bases; bases outside gene matches: 7. CDR1 is SGHRS, CDR2 YFSETQ, per germline. This CDR3 region has 15 residues. Assay used: immunoSEQ multiplex PCR; TCRdb lists only in-frame clones, some missing. The table records 200,000 to 250,000 clones, more than 75% of them present only once. Sequences were obtained from peripheral blood. This chain connects TRBV5-1 to TRBJ1-6, with 7 nucleotides matching TRBD1. The sequence was obtained from a man of 80 years or more with acute or convalescent COVID-19. CDR3 DNA sequence: TGCGCCAGCAGCTTCTTAGTAGGGGGCGATTCACCCCTCCACTTT. Its protein is CASSFLVGGDSPLHF. Using reference TRBV5-1 and TRBJ1-6 for the parts outside the CDR3, the full variable domain is KAGVTQTPRYLIKTRGQQVTLSCSPISGHRSVSWYQQTPGQGLQFLFEYFSETQRNKGNFPGRFSGRQFSNSRSEMNVSTLELGDSALYLCASSFLVGGDSPLHFGNGTRLTVT.